This T cell receptor beta chain appears in the sequencing data of a study of T cell responses to AZD1222 COVID-19 vaccine. Overall study findings and caveats: Elevations in Spike-specific TCR breadth and depth followed administration of two AZD1222 doses. Vaccine-associated CD4 TCRs ranged over spike, dominating at 160-218 and 743-854.

Remarks on this clone: What it recognizes is unknown.

Generated by immunoSEQ multiplex PCR, the TCRdb table keeps only in-frame clones and is missing some. The sample consists of some 130,000 clones, roughly 85% of them appearing once. This CDR3 region has 13 residues. Germline V gives CDR1 MDHEN, CDR2 SYDVKM. Unmatched junction bases numbered 5, after V lost 7 bases and J lost 6 bases. V and J are TRBV28 and TRBJ1-4; 7 bases align to TRBD1. The sequencing used peripheral blood, collected 28 days after the second dose of the MenACWY control vaccine. This clonotype was sampled from an adult who received the MenACWY meningococcal vaccine as a control. CDR3 DNA: TGTGCCAGCATAACCCAGGGGGATGAAAAACTGTTTTTT. Its translation is CASITQGDEKLFF.